The clone carrying this TCR beta chain was seen a handful of times. Its specificity is not known. One entry per CDR3 protein results from TCRdb running MiXCR on the RT-PCR reads. Among about 160,000 distinct CDR3 sequences listed, 11% were seen once. This sample is part of a study of response to subunit inactivated influenza vaccine. Broader study findings: Researchers suggested that each seasonal influenza vaccination recruits few new T cells.

The V and J ends lost 5 bases and 2 bases respectively, with 10 bases between them. The V gene's germline CDR1 is MDHEN and CDR2 SYDVKM. The CDR3 loop spans 15 amino acids. The sequence was obtained from a middle-aged man who received an inactivated influenza vaccine. The sequencing here drew on non-naive T cells sorted from PBMCs, taken roughly 47 days after vaccination. The chain employs TRBV28 and TRBJ2-6; tentatively, D is TRBD2 (5 bases). The CDR3 coding sequence is TGTGCCAGCAGTAAGCGGAGGACTGGGGCCAACGTCCTGACTTTC. This codes for CASSKRRTGANVLTF. The whole variable domain, filled in from reference TRBV28 and TRBJ2-6, reads DVKVTQSSRYLVKRTGEKVFLECVQDMDHENMFWYRQDPGLGLRLIYFSYDVKMKEKGDIPEGYSVSREKKERFSLILESASTNQTSMYLCASSKRRTGANVLTFGAGSRLTVL.